This T cell receptor (beta chain) appears in the sequencing data of a study of beta chain features in type 1 diabetes. Study in general: What patients shared with healthy donors was a similar profile of age, gender and cell yields. Examination spanned some 100 million sorted cells from all samples. Whole-study findings and limits: When cDNA is sequenced, cells with high TCR expression could be over-represented. The question of HLA type influencing TCRB rearrangement was one that remained unresolved here.

Since all of the isolated RNA was reverse transcribed, expressed TCRB transcripts were what got sequenced. Data came from immunoSEQ multiplex PCR; TCRdb stores just in-frame clones and leaves some out. This table holds 450,000 to 550,000 clones, roughly 30% found once. The length of the CDR3 is 12 residues. The V and J ends lost 4 bases and 2 bases respectively, with 4 bases between them. The germline gives CDR1 SNHLY, CDR2 FYNNEI. About this clone itself: Antigen: not known.

Specimen: naive CD4+ T cells from blood. The receptor was isolated from a man aged 18-30 years in good health. The rearrangement links TRBV2 to TRBJ2-3; no clear D gene. CDR3 in DNA: TGTGCCAGCAGTGCGAACACAGATACGCAGTATTTT. This codes for CASSANTDTQYF.